This T cell receptor beta chain was observed in a study of T-cell memory formation after mild COVID-19. Study-level points and caveats: Pre-infection memory held some responding clones, suggesting pre-existing cross-reactive T cells responded. CM and EM subsets held most contracting CD4+ clones; EMRA held CD8+ ones.

MiXCR was run by TCRdb on the 5' RACE reads, yielding one entry per CDR3 protein. Of about 360,000 distinct CDR3 sequences listed, 13% to 15% were seen once; the top ten hold around 22%. Germline V lookup: CDR1 SGHAT, CDR2 FQDESV (reference sequence). The germline V and J ends were trimmed by 2 bases and 8 bases, with 9 bases remaining between them. The CDR3 spans 12 residues. In its sample, this clonotype was seen many times. Its antigen is not known. The rearrangement uses TRBV11-1 and TRBJ1-2; D remains unclear. Sequencing was performed on PBMCs or a T cell subset sorted from them (not recorded which). The receptor's source is a man younger than 35 who had mild COVID-19 (a few samples of this study predate the infection). Cell type and time point are not known. CDR3 in amino acids: CASSLWREGYTF. Written as DNA, the CDR3 is TGTGCCAGCAGCTTATGGAGAGAGGGCTACACCTTC.